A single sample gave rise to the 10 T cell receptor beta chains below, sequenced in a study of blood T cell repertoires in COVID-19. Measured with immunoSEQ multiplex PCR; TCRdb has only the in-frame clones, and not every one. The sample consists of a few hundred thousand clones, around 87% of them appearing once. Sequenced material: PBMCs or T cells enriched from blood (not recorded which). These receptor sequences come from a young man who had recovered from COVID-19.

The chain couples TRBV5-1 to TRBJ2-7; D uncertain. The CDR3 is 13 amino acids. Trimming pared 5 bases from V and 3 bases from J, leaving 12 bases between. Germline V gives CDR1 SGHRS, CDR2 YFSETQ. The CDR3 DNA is TGCGCCAGCAGTACCTTGGCCGACTACGAGCAGTACTTC. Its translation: CASSTLADYEQYF. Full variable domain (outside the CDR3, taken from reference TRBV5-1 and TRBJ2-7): KAGVTQTPRYLIKTRGQQVTLSCSPISGHRSVSWYQQTPGQGLQFLFEYFSETQRNKGNFPGRFSGRQFSNSRSEMNVSTLELGDSALYLCASSTLADYEQYFGPGTRLTVT.

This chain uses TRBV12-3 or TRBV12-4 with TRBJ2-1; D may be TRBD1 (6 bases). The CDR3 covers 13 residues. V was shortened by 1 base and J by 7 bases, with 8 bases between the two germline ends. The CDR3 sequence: CASSLGGGNEQFF. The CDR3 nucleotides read TGTGCCAGCAGTTTAGGAGGGGGAAATGAGCAGTTCTTC.

This chain's CDR3 is CASEYVRQTEAFF. In DNA form, the CDR3 reads TGTGCCAGCGAGTACGTCAGGCAAACTGAAGCTTTCTTT. V usage is TRBV7-2 and J usage is TRBJ1-1; the D is unclear. The CDR3 contains 13 residues. The germline V and J ends were trimmed by 8 bases and 5 bases, with 15 bases remaining between them. Germline V gene data show CDR1 as SGHTA and CDR2 as FQGNSA.

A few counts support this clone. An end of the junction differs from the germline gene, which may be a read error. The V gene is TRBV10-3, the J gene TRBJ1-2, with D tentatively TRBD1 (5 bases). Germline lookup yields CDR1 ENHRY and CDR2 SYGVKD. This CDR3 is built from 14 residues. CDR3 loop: CASSEGGEGYGYTF. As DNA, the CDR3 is TGTGCCAGCAGTGAGGGAGGGGAGGGCTATGGCTACACCTTC.

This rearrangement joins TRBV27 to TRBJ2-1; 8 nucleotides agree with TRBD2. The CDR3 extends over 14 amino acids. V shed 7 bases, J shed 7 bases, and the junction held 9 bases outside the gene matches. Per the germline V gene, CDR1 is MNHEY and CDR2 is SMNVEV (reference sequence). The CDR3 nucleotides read TGTGCCAGCATATCGGGGGGGGCTGGGAATGAGCAGTTCTTC. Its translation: CASISGGAGNEQFF.

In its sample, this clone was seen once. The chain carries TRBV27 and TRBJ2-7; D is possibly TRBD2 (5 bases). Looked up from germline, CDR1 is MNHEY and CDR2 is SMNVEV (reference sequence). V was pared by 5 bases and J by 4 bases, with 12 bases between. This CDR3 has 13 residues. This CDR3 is CASSGRATYEQYF. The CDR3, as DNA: TGTGCCAGCAGTGGGAGAGCTACATACGAGCAGTACTTC.

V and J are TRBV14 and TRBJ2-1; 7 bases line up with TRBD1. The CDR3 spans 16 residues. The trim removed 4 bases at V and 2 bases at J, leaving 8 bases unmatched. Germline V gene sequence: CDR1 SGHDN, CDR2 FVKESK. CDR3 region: CASSPTGTGAYNEQFF. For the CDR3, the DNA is TGTGCCAGCAGCCCGACAGGGACCGGGGCCTACAATGAGCAGTTCTTC.

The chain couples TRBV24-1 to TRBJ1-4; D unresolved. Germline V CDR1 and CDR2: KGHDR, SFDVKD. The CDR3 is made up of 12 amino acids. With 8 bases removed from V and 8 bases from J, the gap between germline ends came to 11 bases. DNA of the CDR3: TGTGCCACCACGAAGAGCGGAGAAAAACTGTTTTTT. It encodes CATTKSGEKLFF.

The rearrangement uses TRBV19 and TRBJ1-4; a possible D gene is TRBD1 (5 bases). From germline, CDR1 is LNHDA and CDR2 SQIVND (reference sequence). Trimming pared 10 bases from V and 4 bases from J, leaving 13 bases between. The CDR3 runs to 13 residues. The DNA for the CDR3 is TGTGCCATTATGACAGAAGGTAATGAAAAACTGTTTTTT. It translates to CAIMTEGNEKLFF.

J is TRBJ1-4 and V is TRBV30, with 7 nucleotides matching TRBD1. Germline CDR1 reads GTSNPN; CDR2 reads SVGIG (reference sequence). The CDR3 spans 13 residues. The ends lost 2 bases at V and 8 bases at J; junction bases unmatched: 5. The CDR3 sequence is CAWSPQGTEKLFF. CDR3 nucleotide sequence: TGTGCCTGGAGTCCACAGGGGACCGAAAAACTGTTTTTT. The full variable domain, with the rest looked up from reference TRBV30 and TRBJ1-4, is SQTIHQWPATLVQPVGSPLSLECTVEGTSNPNLYWYRQAAGRGLQLLFYSVGIGQISSEVPQNLSASRPQDRQFILSSKKLLLSDSGFYLCAWSPQGTEKLFFGSGTQLSVL.